This T cell receptor (beta chain) originates from a study of blood T cell repertoires in COVID-19. For the study at large: The analysed material was cDNA or gDNA that came from T cells, B-cell-depleted T cells, or PBMCs.

The authors' processing: Counts of nucleated cells, estimated from reference gene primer amplification, were obtained. The data were produced by immunoSEQ multiplex PCR, yet TCRdb's version contains in-frame clones alone and is incomplete. V, J and clone size derive from that table, while D and trimming were established from the DNA sequence. The sample holds about 220,000 clones, 82% seen once. CDR3 length: 15 residues. Trimming left V 2 bases short and J 4 bases short, with 13 bases between. The V gene's germline CDR1 is MNHNY and CDR2 SVGAGI (reference sequence). The V and J genes are TRBV6-6 and TRBJ2-3; perhaps TRBD2 as D (6 bases). Sequencing used peripheral blood. This clonotype was obtained from a woman aged 80 or over with COVID-19, enrolled during active disease. The CDR3 loop is CASSYPELAADTQYF. CDR3 DNA sequence: TGTGCCAGCAGTTACCCCGAACTAGCAGCAGATACGCAGTATTTT.